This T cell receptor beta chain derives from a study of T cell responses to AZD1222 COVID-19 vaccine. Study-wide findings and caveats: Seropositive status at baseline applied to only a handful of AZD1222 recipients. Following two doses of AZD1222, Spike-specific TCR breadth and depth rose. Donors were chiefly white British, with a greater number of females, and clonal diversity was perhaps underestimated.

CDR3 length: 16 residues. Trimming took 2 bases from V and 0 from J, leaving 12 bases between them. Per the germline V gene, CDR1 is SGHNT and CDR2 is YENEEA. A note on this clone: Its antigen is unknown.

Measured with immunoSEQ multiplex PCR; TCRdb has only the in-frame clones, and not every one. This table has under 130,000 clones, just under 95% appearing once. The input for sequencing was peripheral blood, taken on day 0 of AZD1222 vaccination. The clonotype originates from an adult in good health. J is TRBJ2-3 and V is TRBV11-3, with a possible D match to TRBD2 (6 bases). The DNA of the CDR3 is TGTGCCAGCAGCTTACCAGCGGGCTTTAGCACAGATACGCAGTATTTT. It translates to CASSLPAGFSTDTQYF.